This record covers a single T cell receptor beta chain. The sample is drawn from a study of blood T cell repertoires in COVID-19. Study as a whole: The samples span acute and convalescent COVID-19 from the United States, Italy and Spain. The analysed material was cDNA or gDNA that came from T cells, B-cell-depleted T cells, or PBMCs.

Methods used by the authors: From reference gene primer amplification, estimates of nucleated cell counts were derived. Assay used: immunoSEQ multiplex PCR; TCRdb lists only in-frame clones, some missing. V, J and clone size are taken as reported in that table, and D and trimming were inferred from the DNA itself. The sample holds around 260,000 clones, 84% seen once. Unmatched junction bases numbered 2, after V lost 7 bases and J lost 1 base. There are 13 residues in the CDR3. Germline V gene data show CDR1 as SGHTA and CDR2 as FQGNSA. Seattle patient enrollment occurred during active infection, with longitudinal follow-up thereafter.

This chain connects TRBV7-2 to TRBJ1-1; 8 nucleotides agree with TRBD1. The source material was peripheral blood. The sequence derives from a person between 65 and 80 years old with COVID-19, enrolled during active disease. Here the CDR3 DNA reads TGTGCCAGCAAAGGACAGGGGAACACTGAAGCTTTCTTT. Its protein product is CASKGQGNTEAFF.